The 29 T cell receptor beta chains reported below all come from one sample, sequenced in a study of cytomegalovirus exposure and HLA in healthy donors. In the PCR, 60 Vbeta and 13 Jbeta primers were used. Generated by immunoSEQ multiplex PCR, the TCRdb table keeps only in-frame clones and is missing some. Here the sample spans about 140,000 clones, approximately 82% being singletons. Specimen: PBMCs. Receptor source: a man aged 35 to 55 in good health and CMV-seronegative.

The V and J genes are TRBV28 and TRBJ2-7; 8 nucleotides agree with TRBD1. Germline loops: CDR1 MDHEN, CDR2 SYDVKM. Unmatched junction bases numbered 8, after V lost 5 bases and J lost 5 bases. The CDR3 is made up of 14 amino acids. CDR3 sequence (DNA): TGTGCCAGCAGTCCCGGACAGGGCCAGGACGAGCAGTACTTC. Translated, it gives CASSPGQGQDEQYF.

CDR3 protein: CASRGRRETYEQYF. The CDR3 bases are TGTGCCAGCAGGGGCCGCAGGGAAACTTACGAGCAGTACTTC. This chain joins TRBV6-5 and TRBJ2-7; TRBD1 is a possible D gene (5 bases). Germline V lookup: CDR1 MNHEY, CDR2 SVGAGI. The CDR3 runs 14 residues. The germline V and J ends were trimmed by 6 bases and 4 bases, with 16 bases remaining between them.

This sequence joins TRBV10-2 and TRBJ2-1; 8 bases fit TRBD2. CDR1 WSHSY and CDR2 SAAADI come from the germline V gene. The CDR3 spans 15 residues. The V and J ends lost 2 bases and 9 bases, in that order; junction bases with no gene match: 9. CDR3: CASSEGSGSVVEQFF. The DNA of the CDR3 is TGCGCCAGCAGTGAGGGCAGCGGGAGTGTCGTTGAGCAGTTCTTC.

The gene calls are TRBV10-2 and TRBJ2-3, with 16 bases fitting TRBD2. Germline V gives CDR1 WSHSY, CDR2 SAAADI. The CDR3 sequence is 16 residues long. With 2 bases clipped from V and 13 bases from J, the junction kept 9 bases outside the gene matches. CDR3 residues: CASSEVPGTSGRAEYF. The CDR3 DNA follows: TGCGCCAGCAGTGAGGTCCCCGGGACTAGCGGGAGGGCCGAGTATTTT.

This clone has only a few counts. J is TRBJ1-2 and V is TRBV15; 7 nucleotides agree with TRBD1. The germline gives CDR1 LNHNV, CDR2 YYDKDF (reference sequence). The CDR3 is made up of 15 amino acids. V was clipped by 3 bases and J by 0 bases; unmatched bases: 4. The CDR3 coding sequence is TGTGCCACCAGCAGGCCGGACAGGACTAACTATGGCTACACCTTC. As protein: CATSRPDRTNYGYTF.

This rearrangement joins TRBV2 to TRBJ1-5; 7 bases map to TRBD1. This CDR3 spans 14 amino acids. The junction had 9 bases not matched to a gene; V was cut back by 5 bases and J by 8 bases. The germline CDR1 and CDR2 sequences are SNHLY and FYNNEI. The CDR3, as DNA: TGTGCCAGCAGTACCGGACAGGAAACGGAGCCCCAGCATTTT. As protein: CASSTGQETEPQHF.

This clone was seen more than once but under ten times. CDR3 coding DNA: TGTGCCAGTAAATTGCAGGGGGCTAGTATCACTGAAGCTTTCTTT. This sequence encodes CASKLQGASITEAFF. The rearrangement uses TRBV19 and TRBJ1-1; 8 positions match TRBD1. The ends lost 7 bases at V and 4 bases at J; junction bases unmatched: 11. Germline V gene data show CDR1 as LNHDA and CDR2 as SQIVND (reference sequence). The CDR3 runs to 15 residues.

The gene calls are TRBV7-2 and TRBJ2-3; perhaps TRBD1 as D (5 bases). Germline V gene sequence: CDR1 SGHTA, CDR2 FQGNSA. The CDR3 loop spans 15 amino acids. V lost 4 bases, J lost 6 bases, and 17 bases lay in between. The chain's CDR3 is CASSSSGAVRDTQYF. CDR3 DNA: TGTGCCAGCAGCTCCTCTGGGGCAGTCCGGGATACGCAGTATTTT. The entire variable domain, with the rest obtained from reference TRBV7-2 and TRBJ2-3, is as follows: GAGVSQSPSNKVTEKGKDVELRCDPISGHTALYWYRQSLGQGLEFLIYFQGNSAPDKSGLPSDRFSAERTGGSVSTLTIQRTQQEDSAVYLCASSSSGAVRDTQYFGPGTRLTVL.

J is TRBJ1-1 and V is TRBV5-1; 9 bases are a match to TRBD1. The CDR3 extends over 16 amino acids. Germline assignment: CDR1 SGHRS and CDR2 YFSETQ. With 3 bases clipped from V and 3 bases from J, the junction kept 9 bases outside the gene matches. CDR3 DNA: TGCGCCAGCAGCTCCACAGGGGGCTTTAGGGACACTGAAGCTTTCTTT. Translation gives CASSSTGGFRDTEAFF.

The chain links TRBV14 to TRBJ2-7; TRBD1 agrees at 11 bases. V lost 7 bases and J lost 5; bases outside the gene matches: 7. The CDR3 spans 14 residues. Germline V gives CDR1 SGHDN, CDR2 FVKESK. CDR3 protein: CASTPGQGVNEQYF. The CDR3 DNA is TGTGCCAGCACCCCGGGACAGGGGGTGAACGAGCAGTACTTC.

The chain couples TRBV28 to TRBJ2-6; 9 nucleotides match TRBD2. The CDR3 loop spans 17 amino acids. Unmatched junction bases numbered 5, after V lost 3 bases and J lost 2 bases. The germline V gene has CDR1 MDHEN and CDR2 SYDVKM. CDR3 loop: CASSFLAGGPGANVLTF. CDR3 coding DNA: TGTGCCAGCAGTTTTCTGGCGGGGGGGCCTGGGGCCAACGTCCTGACTTTC.

The chain joins TRBV5-1 to TRBJ2-1; D unclear. Germline V gene sequence: CDR1 SGHRS, CDR2 YFSETQ. V was clipped by 0 bases and J by 1 base, with 8 bases between them. This CDR3 contains 15 residues. The CDR3 reads CASSLDTASYNEQFF. The DNA for the CDR3 is TGCGCCAGCAGCTTGGACACCGCTTCCTACAATGAGCAGTTCTTC.

The chain is built from TRBV4-1 and TRBJ1-1, with a possible D match to TRBD1 (5 bases). Per the germline V gene, CDR1 is MGHRA and CDR2 is YSYEKL. V shed 0 bases and J shed 5 bases, with 10 bases lying between them. CDR3 size: 14 residues. CDR3 sequence (DNA): TGCGCCAGCAGCCAAGAGGGGAGGGGAACTGAAGCTTTCTTT. Translating it yields CASSQEGRGTEAFF.

The chain couples TRBV7-3 to TRBJ2-3; D may be TRBD1 (6 bases). Germline CDR1 reads SGHTA; CDR2 reads FQGTGA. The CDR3 has 12 residues. Trimming took off 5 bases at V and 6 bases at J, with 9 bases between the two ends. CDR3 in amino acids: CASSADRDTQYF. The CDR3 bases are TGTGCCAGCAGCGCAGACAGGGATACGCAGTATTTT.

J is TRBJ2-7 and V is TRBV5-4, with D possibly matching TRBD1 (6 bases). CDR1 SGHNT and CDR2 YYREEE come from the germline V gene (reference sequence). The CDR3 is 12 amino acids. V dropped 4 bases and J dropped 6 bases, with 11 bases sitting between them. DNA of the CDR3: TGTGCCAGCAGCACCAGGGGCGTCGAGCAGTACTTC. Translated, it gives CASSTRGVEQYF.

The chain recombines TRBV6-5 with TRBJ2-7; TRBD2 aligns across 10 bases. V lost 7 bases and J lost 3; bases outside the gene matches: 6. The CDR3 loop spans 14 amino acids. CDR1 and CDR2 from the germline V gene are MNHEY and SVGAGI. DNA for the CDR3: TGTGCCAGCACGGAGCGGGGGGGCCACTACGAGCAGTACTTC. It codes for CASTERGGHYEQYF.

The V call is TRBV21-1, the J call TRBJ2-7; the table's D call of TRBD2 was not tested on the DNA. TRBV21-1 is a pseudogene locus. The CDR3 covers 14 residues. CDR3 in amino acids: CASSSLPGCYEQYF. CDR3 in DNA: TGTGCCAGCAGCTCCCTGCCGGGGTGTTACGAGCAGTACTTC.

The CDR3 bases are TGTGCCAGCAGCTCCGCCGGGACTACCTACAATGAGCAGTTCTTC. It encodes CASSSAGTTYNEQFF. The gene calls are TRBV7-3 and TRBJ2-1; 7 bases map to TRBD2. CDR1 and CDR2 from the germline V gene are SGHTA and FQGTGA. The CDR3 contains 15 residues. The junction had 5 bases not matched to a gene; V was cut back by 4 bases and J by 2 bases.

The chain joins TRBV7-9 to TRBJ1-2; no definite D call. Trimming stripped 2 bases from V and 8 bases from J, with 15 bases between. CDR1 SEHNR and CDR2 FQNEAQ come from the germline V gene (reference sequence). The CDR3 length is 14 residues. The CDR3 spells CASSLSGGSGGYTF. DNA of the CDR3: TGTGCCAGCAGCTTATCGGGAGGGAGTGGGGGCTACACCTTC.

The V call is TRBV11-3, the J call TRBJ2-1, with 14 bases identical to TRBD2. CDR1 and CDR2 (germline): SGHNT, YENEEA. V shed 5 bases and J 6 bases; nucleotides not matched to a gene: 3. The CDR3 covers 15 residues. The CDR3 is CASSPGLAGVNEQFF. Here the CDR3 DNA reads TGTGCCAGCAGCCCGGGACTAGCGGGAGTCAATGAGCAGTTCTTC.

The gene calls are TRBV4-1 and TRBJ2-1, with D uncertain. CDR1 is MGHRA and CDR2 is YSYEKL in the germline V gene. V shed 1 base and J shed 8 bases, with 6 bases lying between them. The length of the CDR3 is 12 residues. The DNA of the CDR3 is TGCGCCAGCAGCCAAGTGGGCCATGAGCAGTTCTTC. Translated, it gives CASSQVGHEQFF.

CDR3 coding DNA: TGTGCCAGCAGCTCCCCCGTGGGAGTTTCCACCGGGGAGCTGTTTTTT. This gives the protein CASSSPVGVSTGELFF. The gene calls are TRBV11-3 and TRBJ2-2, with a possible D match to TRBD2 (5 bases). The CDR3 spans 16 residues. Germline CDR1 reads SGHNT; CDR2 reads YENEEA. Trimming removed 4 bases at V and 4 bases at J, with 16 bases between. The whole variable domain, filled in from reference TRBV11-3 and TRBJ2-2, reads EAGVVQSPRYKIIEKKQPVAFWCNPISGHNTLYWYLQNLGQGPELLIRYENEEAVDDSQLPKDRFSAERLKGVDSTLKIQPAELGDSAVYLCASSSPVGVSTGELFFGEGSRLTVL.

This clone was observed once. The chain has TRBV27 and TRBJ2-7; 7 bases match TRBD2. The CDR3 contains 16 residues. Germline V gene sequence: CDR1 MNHEY, CDR2 SMNVEV (reference sequence). The V gene end was trimmed by 0 bases and the J gene end by 9 bases; junction bases not matched to a gene: 14. CDR3 residues: CASSLSGQGGWNRQYF. Written as DNA, the CDR3 is TGTGCCAGCAGTTTATCGGGCCAGGGAGGGTGGAATAGGCAGTACTTC.

Only one count was recorded for this clone. This chain uses TRBV18 with TRBJ1-1, with TRBD1 matching 12 bases. The CDR3 loop spans 13 amino acids. The ends lost 6 bases at V and 6 bases at J; junction bases unmatched: 2. Germline V gene data show CDR1 as KGHSH and CDR2 as LQKENI. CDR3 in amino acids: CASSGQGAAEAFF. CDR3 DNA sequence: TGTGCCAGCTCGGGACAGGGGGCCGCTGAAGCTTTCTTT.

A word on this clone: In the same sample, other DNA sequences code for this CDR3. The rearrangement links TRBV29-1 to TRBJ1-2; 8 bases are shared with TRBD1. Germline V gives CDR1 SQVTM, CDR2 ANQGSEA. Losses at the gene ends were 6 bases for V and 2 bases for J; bases not matched to a gene: 8. The CDR3 runs to 14 residues. CDR3 sequence (DNA): TGCAGCGTGGAAAGGACAGGGTCGAACTATGGCTACACCTTC. Its protein is CSVERTGSNYGYTF. Full variable domain (remainder filled in from reference TRBV29-1 and TRBJ1-2): SAVISQKPSRDICQRGTSLTIQCQVDSQVTMMFWYRQQPGQSLTLIATANQGSEATYESGFVIDKFPISRPNLTFSTLTVSNMSPEDSSIYLCSVERTGSNYGYTFGSGTRLTVV.

The DNA for the CDR3 is TGCGCCAGTATTCGACAGGGCTATCAGCCCCAGCATTTT. Protein sequence: CASIRQGYQPQHF. This chain connects TRBV10-1 to TRBJ1-5, with TRBD1 matching 7 bases. V trimming: 9 bases; J trimming: 5 bases; junction bases outside the gene matches: 7. This CDR3 comprises 13 residues. Germline CDR1 and CDR2: WNHNN and SYGVQD (reference sequence).

V usage is TRBV2 and J usage is TRBJ2-7; tentatively, D is TRBD2 (5 bases). Germline CDR1 reads SNHLY; CDR2 reads FYNNEI. The CDR3 consists of 12 residues. V dropped 6 bases and J dropped 6 bases, with 12 bases sitting between them. For the CDR3, the DNA is TGTGCCAGCAGCGCCGGACTTCTCGAGCAGTACTTC. Its protein product is CASSAGLLEQYF.

This clone was counted a single time. The chain joins TRBV7-9 to TRBJ1-5; 11 nucleotides line up with TRBD1. The trim removed 4 bases at V and 8 bases at J, leaving 4 bases unmatched. The CDR3 covers 14 residues. Germline values: CDR1 SEHNR, CDR2 FQNEAQ (reference sequence). The CDR3 here is CASSWGQGDEPQHF. DNA of the CDR3: TGTGCCAGCAGCTGGGGACAGGGGGATGAGCCCCAGCATTTT.

In DNA form, the CDR3 reads TGCGCCAGCAGCTTGCTAGGGGCTAGCAATCAGCCCCAGCATTTT. Translating gives CASSLLGASNQPQHF. The chain couples TRBV5-1 to TRBJ1-5, with D perhaps matching TRBD1 (5 bases). With 1 base removed from V and 0 bases from J, the gap between germline ends came to 8 bases. This CDR3 is 15 amino acids long. The germline V gene has CDR1 SGHRS and CDR2 YFSETQ.